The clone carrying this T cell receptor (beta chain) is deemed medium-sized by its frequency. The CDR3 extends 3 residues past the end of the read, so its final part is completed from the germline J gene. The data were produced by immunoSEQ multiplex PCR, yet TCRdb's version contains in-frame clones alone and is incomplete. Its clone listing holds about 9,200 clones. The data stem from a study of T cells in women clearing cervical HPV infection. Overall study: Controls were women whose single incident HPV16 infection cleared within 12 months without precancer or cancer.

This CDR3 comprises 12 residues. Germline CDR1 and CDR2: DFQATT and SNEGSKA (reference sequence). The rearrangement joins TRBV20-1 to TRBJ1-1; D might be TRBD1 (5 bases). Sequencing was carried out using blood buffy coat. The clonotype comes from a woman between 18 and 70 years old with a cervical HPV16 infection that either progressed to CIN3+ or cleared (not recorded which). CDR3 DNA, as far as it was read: TGCAGTGCTGAAAGTAGGACACCAAGA. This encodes CSAESRTPR. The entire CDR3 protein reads CSAESRTPRAFF.